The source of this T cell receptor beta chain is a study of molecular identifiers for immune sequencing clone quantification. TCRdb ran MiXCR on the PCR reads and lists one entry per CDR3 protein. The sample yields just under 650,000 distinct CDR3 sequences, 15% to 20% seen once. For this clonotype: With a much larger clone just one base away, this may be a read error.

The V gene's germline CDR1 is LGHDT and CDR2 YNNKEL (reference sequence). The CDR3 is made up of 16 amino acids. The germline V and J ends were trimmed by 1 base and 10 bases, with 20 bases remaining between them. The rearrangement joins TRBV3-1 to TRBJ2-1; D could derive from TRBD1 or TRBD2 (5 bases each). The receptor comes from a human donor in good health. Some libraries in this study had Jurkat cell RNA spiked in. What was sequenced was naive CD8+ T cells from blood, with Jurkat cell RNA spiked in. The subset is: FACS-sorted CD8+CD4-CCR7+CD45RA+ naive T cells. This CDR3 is CASSQVEQEAGGEQFF. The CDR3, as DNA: TGTGCCAGCAGCCAAGTGGAACAGGAGGCTGGAGGCGAGCAGTTCTTC.